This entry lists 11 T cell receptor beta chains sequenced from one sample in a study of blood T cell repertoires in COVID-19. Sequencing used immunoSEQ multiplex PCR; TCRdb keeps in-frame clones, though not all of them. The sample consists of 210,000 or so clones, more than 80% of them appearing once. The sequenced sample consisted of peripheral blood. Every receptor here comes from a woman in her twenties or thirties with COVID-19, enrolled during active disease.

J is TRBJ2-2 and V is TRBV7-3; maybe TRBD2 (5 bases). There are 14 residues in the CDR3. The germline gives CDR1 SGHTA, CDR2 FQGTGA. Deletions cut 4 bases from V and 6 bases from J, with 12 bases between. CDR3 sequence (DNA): TGTGCCAGCAGCTCGGGAAGTAGGTCCGGGGAGCTGTTTTTT. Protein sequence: CASSSGSRSGELFF. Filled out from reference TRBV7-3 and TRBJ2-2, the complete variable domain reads GAGVSQTPSNKVTEKGKYVELRCDPISGHTALYWYRQSLGQGPEFLIYFQGTGAADDSGLPNDRFFAVRPEGSVSTLKIQRTERGDSAVYLCASSSGSRSGELFFGEGSRLTVL.

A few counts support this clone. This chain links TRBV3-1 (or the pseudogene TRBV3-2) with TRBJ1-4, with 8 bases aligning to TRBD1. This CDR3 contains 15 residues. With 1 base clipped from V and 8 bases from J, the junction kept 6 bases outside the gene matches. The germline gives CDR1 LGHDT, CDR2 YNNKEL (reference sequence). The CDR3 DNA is TGTGCCAGCAGCCAAGCGGACAGGGCCGGGGAAAAACTGTTTTTT. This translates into CASSQADRAGEKLFF.

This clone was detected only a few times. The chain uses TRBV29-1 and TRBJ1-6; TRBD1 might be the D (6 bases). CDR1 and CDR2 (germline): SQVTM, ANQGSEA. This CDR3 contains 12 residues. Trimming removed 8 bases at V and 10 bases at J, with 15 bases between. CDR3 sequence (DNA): TGCAGCCATACAGGGTCGGAGTCACCCCTCCACTTT. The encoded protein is CSHTGSESPLHF. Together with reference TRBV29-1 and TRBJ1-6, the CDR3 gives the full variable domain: SAVISQKPSRDICQRGTSLTIQCQVDSQVTMMFWYRQQPGQSLTLIATANQGSEATYESGFVIDKFPISRPNLTFSTLTVSNMSPEDSSIYLCSHTGSESPLHFGNGTRLTVT.

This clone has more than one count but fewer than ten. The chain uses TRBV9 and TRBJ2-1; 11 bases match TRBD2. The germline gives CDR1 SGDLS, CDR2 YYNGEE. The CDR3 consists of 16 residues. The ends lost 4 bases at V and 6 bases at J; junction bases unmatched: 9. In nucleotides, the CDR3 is TGTGCCAGCAGCCTAGACCCGGGACTAGCGGCCAATGAGCAGTTCTTC. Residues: CASSLDPGLAANEQFF.

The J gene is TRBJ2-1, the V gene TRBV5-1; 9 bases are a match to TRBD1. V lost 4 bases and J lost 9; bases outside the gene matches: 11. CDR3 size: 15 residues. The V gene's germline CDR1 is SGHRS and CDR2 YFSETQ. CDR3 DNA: TGCGCCAGCAGCAAGAGCCGACAGGGGGACGGTGAGCAGTTCTTC. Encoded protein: CASSKSRQGDGEQFF.

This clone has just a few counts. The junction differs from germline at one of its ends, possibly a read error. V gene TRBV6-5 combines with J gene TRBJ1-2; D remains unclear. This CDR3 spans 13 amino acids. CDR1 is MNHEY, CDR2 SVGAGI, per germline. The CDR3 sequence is CASSYSGNFGYTF. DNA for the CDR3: TGTGCCAGCAGTTACTCCGGGAACTTTGGCTACACCTTC.

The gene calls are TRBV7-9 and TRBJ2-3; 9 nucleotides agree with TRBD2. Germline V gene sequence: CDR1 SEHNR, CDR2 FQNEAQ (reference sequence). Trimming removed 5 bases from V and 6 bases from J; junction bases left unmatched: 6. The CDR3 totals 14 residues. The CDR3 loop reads CASSMGLALDTQYF. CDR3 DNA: TGTGCCAGCAGCATGGGACTAGCCCTGGATACGCAGTATTTT.

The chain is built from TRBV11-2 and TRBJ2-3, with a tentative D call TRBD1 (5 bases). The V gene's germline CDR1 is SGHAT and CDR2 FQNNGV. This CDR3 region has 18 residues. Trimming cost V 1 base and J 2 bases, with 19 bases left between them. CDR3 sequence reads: CASSLGGSEGLNTDTQYF. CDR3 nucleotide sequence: TGTGCCAGCAGCTTAGGGGGCAGCGAAGGTCTAAACACAGATACGCAGTATTTT.

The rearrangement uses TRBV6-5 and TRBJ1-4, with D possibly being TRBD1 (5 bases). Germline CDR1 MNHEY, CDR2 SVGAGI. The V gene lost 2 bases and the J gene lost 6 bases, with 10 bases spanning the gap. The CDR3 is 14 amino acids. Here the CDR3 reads CASSYGGVDEKLFF. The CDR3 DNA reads TGTGCCAGCAGTTACGGAGGGGTTGATGAAAAACTGTTTTTT.

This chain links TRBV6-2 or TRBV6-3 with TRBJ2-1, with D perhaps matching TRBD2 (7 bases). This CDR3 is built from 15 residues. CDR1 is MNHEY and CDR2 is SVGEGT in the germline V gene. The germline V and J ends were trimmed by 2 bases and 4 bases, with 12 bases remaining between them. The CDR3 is CASSYGGARYNEQFF. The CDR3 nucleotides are TGTGCCAGCAGTTACGGGGGGGCTAGATACAATGAGCAGTTCTTC.

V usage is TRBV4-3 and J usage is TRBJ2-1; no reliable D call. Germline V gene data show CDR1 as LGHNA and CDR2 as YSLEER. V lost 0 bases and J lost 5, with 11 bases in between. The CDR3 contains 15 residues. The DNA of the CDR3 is TGCGCCAGCAGCCAAGATCCCCAGGCCGACAATGAGCAGTTCTTC. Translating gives CASSQDPQADNEQFF.